A single sample is the source of the 9 T cell receptor beta chains below, sequenced in a study of T cell responses to AZD1222 COVID-19 vaccine. Clones were sequenced by immunoSEQ multiplex PCR, and TCRdb holds only the in-frame ones, with some missing. This table has about 73,000 clones, 88% appearing once. The sequences come from peripheral blood, collected on day 0 of AZD1222 vaccination. These receptor sequences come from an adult in good health.

This clone was recorded a few times. CDR3 in DNA: TGTGCCAGCAGTTACTCAGCCGTCAAACCCGAGCAGTACTTC. This encodes CASSYSAVKPEQYF. V gene TRBV6-5 combines with J gene TRBJ2-7; D gene ambiguous. V was trimmed by 0 bases and J by 6 bases, leaving 12 bases between them. Germline values: CDR1 MNHEY, CDR2 SVGAGI. The CDR3 sequence is 14 residues long.

With respect to this clone: At one boundary the junction diverges from the germline segment, which might be a read error. The rearrangement joins TRBV6-5 to TRBJ1-1, with no clear D. The CDR3 is 13 residues long. Germline CDR1 reads MNHEY; CDR2 reads SVGAGI. CDR3 nucleotides: TGTGCCAGCCCCCCGACACATAACACTGGAGCTTTCTTT. Protein product: CASPPTHNTGAFF.

In nucleotides, the CDR3 is TGTGCCAGCAGCGGGGGGAGCAATCAGCCCCAGCATTTT. Encoded protein: CASSGGSNQPQHF. The chain links TRBV9 to TRBJ1-5; TRBD1 might be the D (5 bases). The CDR3 extends over 13 amino acids. CDR1 SGDLS and CDR2 YYNGEE come from the germline V gene. Trimming removed 3 bases at V and 1 base at J, with 5 bases between.

Only a few counts were recorded for this clone. V gene TRBV24-1 combines with J gene TRBJ2-7; D gene uncertain. The germline gives CDR1 KGHDR, CDR2 SFDVKD. The length of the CDR3 is 12 residues. V was shortened by 4 bases and J by 6 bases, with 9 bases between the two germline ends. The CDR3 is CATSERYGEQYF. DNA of the CDR3: TGTGCCACCAGTGAGCGATATGGCGAGCAGTACTTC.

This chain uses TRBV11-2 with TRBJ2-7; D is unclear. Germline V gives CDR1 SGHAT, CDR2 FQNNGV. The CDR3 is 14 amino acids. Deletions cut 1 base from V and 2 bases from J, with 9 bases between. In nucleotides, the CDR3 is TGTGCCAGCAGCTTAGCCAGACGCGCCTACGAGCAGTACTTC. It encodes CASSLARRAYEQYF.

The chain is built from TRBV7-8 and TRBJ1-5; D is unclear. Germline V lookup: CDR1 SGHVS, CDR2 FQNEAQ. There are 15 residues in the CDR3. Trimming left V 1 base short and J 1 base short, with 8 bases between. The CDR3, as DNA: TGTGCCAGCAGCTTAGGAGACACCAGCAATCAGCCCCAGCATTTT. The encoded protein is CASSLGDTSNQPQHF.

The V and J genes are TRBV27 and TRBJ2-7; TRBD1 agrees at 8 bases. Per the germline V gene, CDR1 is MNHEY and CDR2 is SMNVEV (reference sequence). Unmatched junction bases numbered 11, after V lost 6 bases and J lost 4 bases. The CDR3 contains 15 residues. CDR3 region: CASSPDQGASYEQYF. The CDR3 DNA follows: TGTGCCAGCAGCCCTGACCAGGGGGCGTCATACGAGCAGTACTTC.

The CDR3 sequence is CASSFLGLADNEQFF. The CDR3 DNA reads TGTGCCAGCAGTTTCCTTGGACTAGCGGACAATGAGCAGTTCTTC. This chain uses TRBV27 with TRBJ2-1, with 10 bases identical to TRBD2. With 3 bases clipped from V and 5 bases from J, the junction kept 4 bases outside the gene matches. This CDR3 is 15 amino acids long. CDR1 is MNHEY and CDR2 is SMNVEV in the germline V gene (reference sequence).

This rearrangement joins TRBV6-6 to TRBJ2-6; no clear D. CDR3 length equals 15 residues. V was shortened by 6 bases and J by 0 bases, with 9 bases between the two germline ends. Germline loops: CDR1 MNHNY, CDR2 SVGAGI (reference sequence). The CDR3 nucleotides read TGTGCCAGCAGGGACCTAAGCTCTGGGGCCAACGTCCTGACTTTC. It is translated as CASRDLSSGANVLTF.